This T cell receptor (beta chain) was observed in a study of regulatory T cells in long-lasting Graves disease. The V and J ends lost 4 bases and 1 base, in that order; junction bases with no gene match: 3. The CDR3 is 15 amino acids. Germline V lookup: CDR1 LNHDA, CDR2 SQIVND (reference sequence). Construction of the TCR beta libraries employed iRepertoire HTBI primers in conjunction with Arm-PCR of CDR3 regions. MiXCR, run by TCRdb on the multiplex PCR reads, gives a single entry per CDR3 protein. The table lists around 500,000 distinct CDR3 sequences, roughly 13% of them singletons. This clonotype was seen a handful of times. Documented time point: newly diagnosed GD, antithyroid drugs for less than 3 months. The TCR library was made from RNA that had been extracted from PBMCs in TRIzol. These records were also assigned to another study, of T cells in Graves' hyperthyroidism and ophthalmopathy.

The receptor's source is a man under 40 with Graves disease. Specimen: peripheral blood mononuclear cells (PBMCs), collected at new diagnosis, from a patient treated with antithyroid drugs. This chain joins TRBV19 and TRBJ2-3; 9 bases are shared with TRBD2. CDR3 residues: CASSTGLARTDTQYF. The CDR3 nucleotides read TGTGCCAGTAGTACCGGACTAGCGCGCACAGATACGCAGTATTTT.